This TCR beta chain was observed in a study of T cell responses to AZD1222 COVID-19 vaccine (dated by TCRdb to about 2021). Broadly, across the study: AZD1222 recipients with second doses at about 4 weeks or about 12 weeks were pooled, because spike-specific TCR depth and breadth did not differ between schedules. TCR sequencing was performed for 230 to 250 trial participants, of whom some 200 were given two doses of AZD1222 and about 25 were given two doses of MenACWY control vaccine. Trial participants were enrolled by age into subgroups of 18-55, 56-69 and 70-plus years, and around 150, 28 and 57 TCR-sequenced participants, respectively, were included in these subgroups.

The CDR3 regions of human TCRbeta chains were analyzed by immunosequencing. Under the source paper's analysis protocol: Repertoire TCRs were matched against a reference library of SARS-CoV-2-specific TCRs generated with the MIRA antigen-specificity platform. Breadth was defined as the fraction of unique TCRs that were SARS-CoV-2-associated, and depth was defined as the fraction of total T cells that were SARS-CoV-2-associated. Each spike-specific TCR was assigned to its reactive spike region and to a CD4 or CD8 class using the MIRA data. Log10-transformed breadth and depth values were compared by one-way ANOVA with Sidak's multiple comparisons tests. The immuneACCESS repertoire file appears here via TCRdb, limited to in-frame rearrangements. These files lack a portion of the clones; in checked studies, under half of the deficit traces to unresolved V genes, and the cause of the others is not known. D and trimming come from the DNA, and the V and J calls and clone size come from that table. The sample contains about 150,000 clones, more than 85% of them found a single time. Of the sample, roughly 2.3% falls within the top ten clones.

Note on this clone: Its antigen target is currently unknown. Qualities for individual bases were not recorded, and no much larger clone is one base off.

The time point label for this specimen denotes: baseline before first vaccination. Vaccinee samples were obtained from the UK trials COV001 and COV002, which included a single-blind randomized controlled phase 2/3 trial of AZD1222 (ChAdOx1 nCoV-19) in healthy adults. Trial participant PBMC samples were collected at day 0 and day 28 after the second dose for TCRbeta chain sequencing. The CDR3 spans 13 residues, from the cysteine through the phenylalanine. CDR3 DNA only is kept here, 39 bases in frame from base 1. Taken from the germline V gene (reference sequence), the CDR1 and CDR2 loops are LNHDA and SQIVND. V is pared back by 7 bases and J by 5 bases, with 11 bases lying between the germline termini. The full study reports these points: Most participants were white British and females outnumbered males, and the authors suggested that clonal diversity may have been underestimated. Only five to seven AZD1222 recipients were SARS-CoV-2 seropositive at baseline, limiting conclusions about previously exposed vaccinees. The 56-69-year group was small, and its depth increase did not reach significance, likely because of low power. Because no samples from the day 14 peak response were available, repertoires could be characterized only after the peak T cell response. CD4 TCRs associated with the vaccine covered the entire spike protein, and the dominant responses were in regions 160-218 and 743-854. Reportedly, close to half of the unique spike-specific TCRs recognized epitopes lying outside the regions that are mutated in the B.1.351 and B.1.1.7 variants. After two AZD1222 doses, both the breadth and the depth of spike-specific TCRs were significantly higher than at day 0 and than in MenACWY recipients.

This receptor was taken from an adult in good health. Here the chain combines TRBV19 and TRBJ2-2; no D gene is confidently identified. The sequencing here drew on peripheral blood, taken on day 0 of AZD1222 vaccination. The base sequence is TGTGCCAGTACCCAACGGAGAACCGGGGAGCTGTTTTTT. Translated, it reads CASTQRRTGELFF.